The rows below give T cell receptor beta chains drawn from one sample of a study of blood T cell repertoires in COVID-19. The protocol was immunoSEQ multiplex PCR, while the TCRdb copy is restricted to in-frame clones and leaves out a portion. The sample lists 130,000 to 150,000 clones; 85% to 90% were seen once. The sequenced material came from peripheral blood. These receptors originate from a woman between 40 and 50 years old with acute or convalescent COVID-19. The CDR3 runs from the conserved cysteine through the conserved F or W. A D gene is named only where the DNA matches it firmly. Only part of the rows carry a size: once, few, many, or a class if the clone is expanded.

V: TRBV20-1; size: -; D: -; J: TRBJ1-4; CDR3: CSAWTREKLFF; DNA: TGCAGTGCTTGGACACGTGAAAAACTGTTTTTT
V: TRBV24-1; size: -; D: TRBD1; J: TRBJ2-2; CDR3: CATSGTVSPGELFF; DNA: TGTGCCACCTCCGGGACAGTGTCACCCGGGGAGCTGTTTTTT
V: TRBV5-5; size: once; D: -; J: TRBJ2-3; CDR3: CASSFPGTDTQYF; DNA: TGTGCCAGCAGCTTTCCAGGCACAGATACGCAGTATTTT
V: TRBV2; size: -; D: -; J: TRBJ1-1; CDR3: CASSEHPWGDTEAFF; DNA: TGTGCCAGCAGTGAACATCCTTGGGGGGACACTGAAGCTTTCTTT
V: TRBV2; size: -; D: TRBD1; J: TRBJ2-1; CDR3: CASRDRGFSNEQFF; DNA: TGTGCCAGCAGGGACAGGGGTTTTTCGAATGAGCAGTTCTTC
V: TRBV4-1; size: once; D: -; J: TRBJ1-4; CDR3: CASSTRGDAEKLFF; DNA: TGCGCCAGCAGCACCCGAGGAGACGCTGAAAAACTGTTTTTT
V: TRBV5-8; size: -; D: TRBD1; J: TRBJ1-1; CDR3: CAGNRGQNTEAFF; DNA: TGTGCCGGAAACAGGGGGCAGAACACTGAAGCTTTCTTT
V: TRBV28; size: -; D: -; J: TRBJ1-6; CDR3: CASSQRRSPLHF; DNA: TGTGCCAGCAGTCAAAGGAGGTCACCCCTCCACTTT
V: TRBV27; size: -; D: -; J: TRBJ1-5; CDR3: CASRPLSVSNQPQHF; DNA: TGTGCCAGCAGGCCTCTTTCAGTTAGCAATCAGCCCCAGCATTTT
V: TRBV15; size: -; D: -; J: TRBJ1-2; CDR3: CATSRNRDNNYGYTF; DNA: TGTGCCACCAGCAGGAACCGGGACAATAACTATGGCTACACCTTC
V: TRBV6-1; size: -; D: -; J: TRBJ2-7; CDR3: CASSDRTYEQYF; DNA: TGTGCCAGCAGTGACAGAACCTACGAGCAGTACTTC
V: TRBV4-3; size: once; D: -; J: TRBJ1-2; CDR3: CASSQGLLQSYGYTF; DNA: TGCGCCAGCAGCCAAGGCCTGCTTCAGTCCTATGGCTACACCTTC
V: TRBV19; size: -; D: -; J: TRBJ2-2; CDR3: CASSMEADRRTGELFF; DNA: TGTGCCAGTAGTATGGAAGCCGACAGGCGGACCGGGGAGCTGTTTTTT
V: TRBV7-3; size: -; D: -; J: TRBJ2-2; CDR3: CASSFGEAGELFF; DNA: TGTGCCAGCAGCTTTGGGGAGGCCGGGGAGCTGTTTTTT
V: TRBV30; size: -; D: TRBD1; J: TRBJ2-1; CDR3: CAPPQGAYEQFF; DNA: TGTGCCCCCCCCCAGGGGGCGTATGAGCAGTTCTTC
V: TRBV5-8; size: -; D: TRBD1; J: TRBJ2-7; CDR3: CASSLTWDRVHEQYF; DNA: TGTGCCAGCAGCCTGACATGGGACAGGGTCCACGAGCAGTACTTC
V: TRBV11-2; size: -; D: -; J: TRBJ1-1; CDR3: CASSRDTEAFF; DNA: TGTGCCAGCAGCCGAGACACTGAAGCTTTCTTT
V: TRBV5-1; size: once; D: -; J: TRBJ1-1; CDR3: CASSLAGRGRDEAFF; DNA: TGCGCCAGCAGCTTGGCCGGCAGGGGACGGGATGAAGCTTTCTTT
V: TRBV5-4; size: -; D: -; J: TRBJ1-2; CDR3: CASSLGRLIREEYGYTF; DNA: TGTGCCAGCAGCTTGGGCAGGCTAATCAGGGAGGAGTATGGCTACACCTTC
V: TRBV5-4; size: -; D: -; J: TRBJ2-3; CDR3: CASSLAGTRSTDTQYF; DNA: TGTGCCAGCAGCTTGGCCGGGACTCGTAGCACAGATACGCAGTATTTT
V: TRBV5-8; size: -; D: -; J: TRBJ1-2; CDR3: CASSLDGSDYGYTF; DNA: TGTGCCAGCAGCTTGGACGGCAGCGACTATGGCTACACCTTC
V: TRBV19; size: -; D: TRBD1; J: TRBJ1-1; CDR3: CASSRQGAATEAFF; DNA: TGTGCCAGTAGTCGACAGGGGGCGGCCACTGAAGCTTTCTTT
V: TRBV2; size: -; D: -; J: TRBJ2-5; CDR3: CASIRLGRLQETQYF; DNA: TGTGCCAGCATTCGACTAGGACGGCTCCAAGAGACCCAGTACTTC
V: TRBV12-3/TRBV12-4; size: once; D: -; J: TRBJ1-2; CDR3: CASSWQRRYTF; DNA: TGTGCCAGCAGTTGGCAGAGGCGCTACACCTTC
V: TRBV6-5; size: -; D: -; J: TRBJ1-2; CDR3: CASSYVGLGYGYTF; DNA: TGTGCCAGCAGTTACGTGGGACTTGGCTATGGCTACACCTTC
V: TRBV28; size: -; D: TRBD1; J: TRBJ1-1; CDR3: CASSLVPGQAGFTEAFF; DNA: TGTGCCAGCAGTCTCGTCCCCGGACAGGCGGGGTTCACTGAAGCTTTCTTT
V: TRBV18; size: -; D: -; J: TRBJ1-5; CDR3: CASSAGEFNQPQHF; DNA: TGTGCCAGCTCAGCAGGGGAGTTCAATCAGCCCCAGCATTTT
V: TRBV7-2; size: once; D: TRBD1; J: TRBJ1-1; CDR3: CASSSGQASNTEAFF; DNA: TGTGCCAGCAGCTCGGGACAGGCCTCGAACACTGAAGCTTTCTTT